The rows below give T cell receptor beta chains drawn from one sample of a study of blood T cell repertoires in COVID-19. TCRdb's copy holds only in-frame clones and misses some; the assay was immunoSEQ multiplex PCR. The sample lists approximately 300,000 clones; 89% were seen once. The material sequenced was PBMCs or T cells enriched from blood (not recorded which). The receptor set was obtained from a man in his sixties who had recovered from COVID-19. The CDR3 runs from the conserved cysteine through the conserved F or W. A D gene is named only where the DNA matches it firmly. Clone size is shown for a subset of rows, as once, few, many or a class of expanded clone.

V: TRBV5-1
J: TRBJ2-7
D: TRBD1
size: NA
CDR3: CASRGQEANEQYF
DNA: TGCGCCAGCAGGGGACAGGAGGCCAACGAGCAGTACTTC

V: TRBV4-3
J: TRBJ2-7
D: TRBD2
size: NA
CDR3: CASSQQASGTSSYEQYF
DNA: TGCGCCAGCAGCCAGCAAGCTAGCGGGACTAGCTCCTACGAGCAGTACTTC

V: TRBV28
J: TRBJ2-7
D: TRBD1
size: NA
CDR3: CASIRQGSYEQYF
DNA: TGTGCCAGCATTAGACAGGGCTCCTACGAGCAGTACTTC

V: TRBV3-1/TRBV3-2
J: TRBJ1-2
D: TRBD1
size: NA
CDR3: CASSQDRGLRGYTF
DNA: TGTGCCAGCAGCCAAGACAGGGGGCTTCGTGGCTACACCTTC

V: TRBV5-1
J: TRBJ1-4
D: TRBD1
size: NA
CDR3: CASSLPGQKNEKLFF
DNA: TGCGCCAGCAGCTTGCCGGGACAGAAGAATGAAAAACTGTTTTTT

V: TRBV7-9
J: TRBJ1-4
D: NA
size: NA
CDR3: CASSKQGNWNEKLFF
DNA: TGTGCCAGCAGCAAACAGGGCAATTGGAATGAAAAACTGTTTTTT

V: TRBV2
J: TRBJ1-1
D: TRBD1
size: NA
CDR3: CASSDPGQGPSGEAFF
DNA: TGTGCCAGCAGTGACCCCGGACAGGGGCCCTCAGGTGAAGCTTTCTTT

V: TRBV15
J: TRBJ2-1
D: TRBD2
size: once
CDR3: CATSRDTGTSGTIWSYNEQFF
DNA: TGTGCCACCAGCAGGGATACCGGGACTAGCGGGACCATATGGTCCTACAATGAGCAGTTCTTC

V: TRBV2
J: TRBJ2-3
D: TRBD2
size: NA
CDR3: CASLAGGLGTDTQYF
DNA: TGTGCCAGCTTAGCGGGCGGGCTAGGCACAGATACGCAGTATTTT

V: TRBV3-1/TRBV3-2
J: TRBJ1-6
D: NA
size: NA
CDR3: CASRTGNNSPLHF
DNA: TGTGCCAGCAGGACGGGAAATAATTCACCCCTCCACTTT

V: TRBV11-2
J: TRBJ2-5
D: NA
size: NA
CDR3: CASSLDLRETQYF
DNA: TGTGCCAGCAGCTTAGATCTAAGAGAGACCCAGTACTTC

V: TRBV5-5
J: TRBJ1-1
D: NA
size: once
CDR3: CASSLWSGQGTEAFF
DNA: TGTGCCAGCAGCTTGTGGTCCGGGCAGGGCACTGAAGCTTTCTTT

V: TRBV3-1/TRBV3-2
J: TRBJ2-1
D: TRBD1
size: once
CDR3: CASSPNRDRRYNEQFF
DNA: TGTGCCAGCAGCCCCAACCGGGACAGGCGTTACAATGAGCAGTTCTTC

V: TRBV20-1
J: TRBJ2-3
D: TRBD2
size: NA
CDR3: CSASLASGRTDTQYF
DNA: TGCAGTGCTAGTTTGGCTAGCGGACGCACAGATACGCAGTATTTT

V: TRBV7-2
J: TRBJ2-7
D: NA
size: NA
CDR3: CASSLSASDYEQYF
DNA: TGTGCCAGCAGCTTATCGGCTAGCGATTACGAGCAGTACTTC

V: TRBV4-1
J: TRBJ2-2
D: TRBD2
size: once
CDR3: CASSQATSGRPTGELFF
DNA: TGCGCCAGCAGCCAGGCCACTAGCGGGAGGCCAACCGGGGAGCTGTTTTTT

V: TRBV4-2
J: TRBJ2-6
D: NA
size: NA
CDR3: CASSLRHAKGANVLTF
DNA: TGTGCCAGCAGCCTCCGACACGCCAAGGGGGCCAACGTCCTGACTTTC

V: TRBV28
J: TRBJ1-2
D: NA
size: NA
CDR3: CASSFAQGGYTF
DNA: TGTGCCAGCAGTTTCGCGCAGGGGGGCTACACCTTC

V: TRBV28
J: TRBJ1-2
D: NA
size: NA
CDR3: CASSFGGSYGYTF
DNA: TGTGCCAGCAGTTTCGGTGGTTCCTATGGCTACACCTTC

V: TRBV11-3
J: TRBJ2-5
D: NA
size: NA
CDR3: CASSRDRQETQYF
DNA: TGTGCCAGCAGCCGCGACAGACAAGAGACCCAGTACTTC

V: TRBV12-3/TRBV12-4
J: TRBJ2-7
D: NA
size: NA
CDR3: CASSTQHGAEQYF
DNA: TGTGCCAGCAGTACTCAGCACGGAGCCGAGCAGTACTTC

V: TRBV24-1
J: TRBJ2-1
D: NA
size: NA
CDR3: CATSDPLAGPNGEQFF
DNA: TGTGCCACCAGTGATCCCCTCGCAGGTCCCAACGGTGAGCAGTTCTTC

V: TRBV23-1
J: TRBJ1-1
D: NA
size: NA
CDR3: CASSRSGKDRTEAFF
DNA: TGCGCCAGCAGTCGCTCAGGGAAAGATCGCACTGAAGCTTTCTTT

V: TRBV18
J: TRBJ1-1
D: NA
size: NA
CDR3: CASSPTGPPSNTEAFF
DNA: TGTGCCAGCTCACCGACAGGTCCTCCCTCGAACACTGAAGCTTTCTTT

V: TRBV28
J: TRBJ2-7
D: NA
size: NA
CDR3: CASSLPPGNDEQYF
DNA: TGTGCCAGCAGTTTACCCCCCGGGAACGACGAGCAGTACTTC

V: TRBV10-3
J: TRBJ1-2
D: NA
size: few
CDR3: CAIGLHYGYTF
DNA: TGTGCCATCGGACTGCACTATGGCTACACCTTC

V: TRBV7-2
J: TRBJ2-1
D: TRBD2
size: NA
CDR3: CASSFSGSLYNEQFF
DNA: TGTGCCAGCAGCTTTAGCGGGAGTCTCTACAATGAGCAGTTCTTC

V: TRBV5-1
J: TRBJ2-2
D: TRBD1
size: NA
CDR3: CASSPQGALGNTGELFF
DNA: TGCGCCAGCAGCCCACAGGGGGCGTTGGGGAACACCGGGGAGCTGTTTTTT

V: TRBV4-1
J: TRBJ2-1
D: NA
size: NA
CDR3: CASSQDMLTGVSYNEQFF
DNA: TGCGCCAGCAGCCAAGACATGCTAACGGGAGTCTCCTACAATGAGCAGTTCTTC

V: TRBV6-5
J: TRBJ1-3
D: NA
size: NA
CDR3: CASSYGRGAGNTIYF
DNA: TGTGCCAGCAGTTACGGGCGGGGGGCAGGAAACACCATATATTTT

V: TRBV10-3
J: TRBJ2-7
D: TRBD2
size: NA
CDR3: CAISGTTSGNYEQYF
DNA: TGTGCCATCAGTGGGACCACTAGCGGTAACTACGAGCAGTACTTC

V: TRBV7-9
J: TRBJ1-4
D: TRBD1
size: NA
CDR3: CASSLAGRGREKLFF
DNA: TGTGCCAGCAGCTTAGCGGGCAGGGGGCGTGAAAAACTGTTTTTT

V: TRBV12-2
J: TRBJ2-7
D: NA
size: few
CDR3: CASRLSTIRDSLPPYEQYF
DNA: TGTGCAAGTCGCTTATCTACCATTAGGGACTCCCTTCCCCCCTACGAGCAGTACTTC

V: TRBV15
J: TRBJ1-6
D: NA
size: NA
CDR3: CATSSYNSPLHF
DNA: TGTGCCACGAGCTCCTATAATTCACCCCTCCACTTT

V: TRBV5-1
J: TRBJ2-1
D: TRBD2
size: NA
CDR3: CASSLGLAGASVGEQFF
DNA: TGCGCCAGCAGCTTGGGATTAGCGGGAGCATCGGTCGGTGAGCAGTTCTTC

V: TRBV6-5
J: TRBJ2-3
D: NA
size: NA
CDR3: CASSYELGASTDTQYF
DNA: TGTGCCAGCAGTTACGAACTAGGAGCTAGCACAGATACGCAGTATTTT

V: TRBV4-2
J: TRBJ1-6
D: TRBD1
size: once
CDR3: CASSQNPRDRGSQSSYNSPLHF
DNA: TGTGCCAGCAGCCAAAATCCTCGGGACAGGGGGTCCCAGAGCTCCTATAATTCACCCCTCCACTTT

V: TRBV21-1
J: TRBJ1-1
D: NA
size: once
CDR3: CASSFGVPSQSNTEAFF
DNA: TGTGCCAGCAGCTTCGGGGTACCGAGTCAGTCGAACACTGAAGCTTTCTTT

V: TRBV18
J: TRBJ1-4
D: NA
size: once
CDR3: CASSPPAGRLATNEKLFF
DNA: TGTGCCAGCTCACCACCGGCGGGGAGACTAGCAACTAATGAAAAACTGTTTTTT

V: TRBV7-9
J: TRBJ1-6
D: NA
size: NA
CDR3: CASSLGGIYPPLHF
DNA: TGTGCCAGCAGCTTAGGAGGAATATATCCACCCCTCCACTTT